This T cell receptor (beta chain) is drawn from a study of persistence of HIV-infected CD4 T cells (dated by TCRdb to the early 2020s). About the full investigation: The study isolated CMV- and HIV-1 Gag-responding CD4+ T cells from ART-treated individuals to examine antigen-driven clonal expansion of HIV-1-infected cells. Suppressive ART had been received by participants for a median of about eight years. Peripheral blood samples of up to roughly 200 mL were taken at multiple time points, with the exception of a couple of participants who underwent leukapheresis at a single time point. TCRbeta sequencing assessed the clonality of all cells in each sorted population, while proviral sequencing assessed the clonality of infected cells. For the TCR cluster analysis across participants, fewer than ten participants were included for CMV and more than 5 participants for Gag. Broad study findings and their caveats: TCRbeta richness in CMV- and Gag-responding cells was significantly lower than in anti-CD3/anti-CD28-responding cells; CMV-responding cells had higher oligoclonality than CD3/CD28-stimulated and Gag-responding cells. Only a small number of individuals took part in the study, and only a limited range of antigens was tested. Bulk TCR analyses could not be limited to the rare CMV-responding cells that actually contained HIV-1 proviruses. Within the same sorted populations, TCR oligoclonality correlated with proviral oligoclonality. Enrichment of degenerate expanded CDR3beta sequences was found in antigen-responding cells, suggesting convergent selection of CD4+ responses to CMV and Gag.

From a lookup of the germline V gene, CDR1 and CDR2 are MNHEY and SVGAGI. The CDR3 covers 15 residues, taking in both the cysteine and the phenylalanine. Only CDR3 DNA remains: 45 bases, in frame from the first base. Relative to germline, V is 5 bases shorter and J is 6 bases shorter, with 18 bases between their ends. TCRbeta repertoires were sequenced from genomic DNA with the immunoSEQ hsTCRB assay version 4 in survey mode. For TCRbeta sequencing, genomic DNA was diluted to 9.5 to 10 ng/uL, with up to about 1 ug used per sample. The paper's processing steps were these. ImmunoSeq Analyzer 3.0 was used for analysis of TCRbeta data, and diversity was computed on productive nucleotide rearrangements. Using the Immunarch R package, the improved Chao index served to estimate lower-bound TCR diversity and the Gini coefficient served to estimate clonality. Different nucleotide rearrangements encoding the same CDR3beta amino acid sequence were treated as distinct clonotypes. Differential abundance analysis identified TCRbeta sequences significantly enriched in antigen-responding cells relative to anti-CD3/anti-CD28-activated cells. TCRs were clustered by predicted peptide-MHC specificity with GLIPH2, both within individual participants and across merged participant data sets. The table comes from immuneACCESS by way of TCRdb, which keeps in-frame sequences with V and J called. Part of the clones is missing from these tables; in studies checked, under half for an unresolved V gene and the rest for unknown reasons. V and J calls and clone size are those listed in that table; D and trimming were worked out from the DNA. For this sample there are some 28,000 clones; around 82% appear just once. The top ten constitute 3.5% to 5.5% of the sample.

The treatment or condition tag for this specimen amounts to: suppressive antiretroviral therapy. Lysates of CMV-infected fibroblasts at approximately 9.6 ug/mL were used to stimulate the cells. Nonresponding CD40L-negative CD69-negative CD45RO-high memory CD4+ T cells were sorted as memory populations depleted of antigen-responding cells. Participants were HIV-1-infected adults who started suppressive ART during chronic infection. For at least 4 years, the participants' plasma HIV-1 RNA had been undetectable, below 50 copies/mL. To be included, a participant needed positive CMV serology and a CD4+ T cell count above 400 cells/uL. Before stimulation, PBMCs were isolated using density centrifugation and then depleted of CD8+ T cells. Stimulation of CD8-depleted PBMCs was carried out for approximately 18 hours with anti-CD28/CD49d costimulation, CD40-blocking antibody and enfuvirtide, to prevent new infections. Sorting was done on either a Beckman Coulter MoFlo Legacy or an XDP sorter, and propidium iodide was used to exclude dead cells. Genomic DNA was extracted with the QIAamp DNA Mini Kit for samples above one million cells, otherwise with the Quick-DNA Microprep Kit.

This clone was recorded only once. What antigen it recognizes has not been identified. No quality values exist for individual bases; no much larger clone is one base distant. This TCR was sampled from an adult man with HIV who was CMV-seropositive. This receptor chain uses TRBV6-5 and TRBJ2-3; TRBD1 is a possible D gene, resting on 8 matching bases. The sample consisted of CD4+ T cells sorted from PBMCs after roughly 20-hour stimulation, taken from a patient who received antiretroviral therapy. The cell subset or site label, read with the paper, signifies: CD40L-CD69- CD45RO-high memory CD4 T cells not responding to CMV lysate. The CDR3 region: CASSPQGGSLDTQYF. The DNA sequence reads TGTGCCAGCAGTCCACAGGGGGGGAGTTTGGATACGCAGTATTTT.